This TCR beta chain is drawn from a study of blood T cell repertoires in COVID-19. Study context: Nucleic acid was either cDNA or gDNA, and it came from T cells, B-cell-depleted T cells, or PBMCs.

Original data processing: It was from reference gene primer amplification that nucleated cell counts were estimated. TCRdb's copy holds only in-frame clones and misses some; the assay was immunoSEQ multiplex PCR. D and trimming come from the DNA, and the V and J calls and clone size come from that table. The table includes about 57,000 clones, 75% to 90% detected once. The CDR3 runs 15 residues. Losses at the gene ends were 6 bases for V and 1 base for J; bases not matched to a gene: 6. Per the germline V gene, CDR1 is SGHTA and CDR2 is FQGNSA. Seattle-derived patients entered the study during active infection and were followed longitudinally.

This TCR was recovered from an elderly woman with COVID-19, enrolled during active disease. Sequencing was carried out using peripheral blood. The V gene is TRBV7-2, the J gene TRBJ2-3; TRBD2 matches 8 bases. The CDR3 loop is CASSPGTRGTDTQYF. Here the CDR3 DNA reads TGTGCCAGCAGTCCCGGGACTAGAGGCACAGATACGCAGTATTTT.